Below are 10 T cell receptor beta chains sequenced from a single sample in a study of T cells in Graves' hyperthyroidism and ophthalmopathy. The source material, RNA transcripts, was used to amplify TCR beta CDR3 regions. Initially, a first-round RT-PCR of the TCR CDR3 employed the HTBI primer set. Each CDR3 protein is one row after TCRdb ran MiXCR on the multiplex PCR reads. Among about 640,000 distinct CDR3 sequences listed, around 21% were seen once. The sample taken for sequencing was blood. These TCRs come from a man aged 25 to 40 with Graves' ophthalmopathy.

The chain has TRBV7-9 and TRBJ2-7; either TRBD1 or TRBD2 may fit D (5 bases each). Trimming removed 4 bases at V and 5 bases at J, with 15 bases between. CDR3 size: 14 residues. Germline assignment: CDR1 SEHNR and CDR2 FQNEAQ (reference sequence). CDR3 sequence reads: CASSSTAGRDEQYF. The CDR3 DNA reads as TGTGCCAGCAGCTCGACAGCAGGGCGGGACGAGCAGTACTTC.

In nucleotides, the CDR3 is TGTGCCAGCAGTTTGGGACTAGCGGGAGGAGTAGAAGAGCAGTTCTTC. Protein: CASSLGLAGGVEEQFF. J is TRBJ2-1 and V is TRBV6-2 or TRBV6-3, with TRBD2 matching over 15 bases. Germline assignment: CDR1 MNHEY and CDR2 SVGEGT. V was pared by 4 bases and J by 10 bases, with 8 bases of the junction left unmatched. The CDR3 covers 16 residues.

The V call is TRBV18, the J call TRBJ2-3; 8 bases align to TRBD2. CDR3 length equals 16 residues. Germline CDR1 and CDR2: KGHSH and LQKENI. Trimming took 2 bases from V and 4 from J; bases not matched to a gene: 8. The CDR3 nucleotides read TGTGCCAGCTCACCAATCACTGAGACTAGCGCAGATACGCAGTATTTT. This translates into CASSPITETSADTQYF.

This clonotype has only a few counts. The CDR3: CASSPGVGPEQYF. CDR3 nucleotide sequence: TGTGCCAGCAGCCCGGGGGTAGGTCCCGAGCAGTACTTC. The chain joins TRBV13 to TRBJ2-7; a weak D match, TRBD2 (6 bases). CDR3 length: 13 residues. Germline loops: CDR1 PRHDT, CDR2 FYEKMQ (reference sequence). The V end lost 5 bases, the J end lost 6 bases, and 14 bases lay between the germline ends.

A note on this clonotype: Since a much larger clone is just one base distant, this may be a read error. This chain links TRBV18 with TRBJ1-2; weak D call: TRBD1 (5 bases). Germline V CDR1 and CDR2: KGHSH, LQKENI. This CDR3 region has 12 residues. V lost 2 bases to trimming and J lost 11 bases, with 12 bases between them. The CDR3 DNA is TGTGCCAGCTCACCAGTGACAGACCAGTACACCTTC. It is translated as CASSPVTDQYTF.

There are a few counts of this clonotype. The genes are TRBV7-2 and TRBJ1-1; possible D gene TRBD1, 5 bases. Germline V gives CDR1 SGHTA, CDR2 FQGNSA. V lost 1 base and J 3 bases, leaving 9 bases between the germline ends. CDR3 length: 14 amino acids. CDR3 sequence (DNA): TGTGCCAGCAGCTTAGGACAGATTTACACTGAAGCTTTCTTT. Amino acid sequence: CASSLGQIYTEAFF. Variable domain in full (rest from reference TRBV7-2 and TRBJ1-1): GAGVSQSPSNKVTEKGKDVELRCDPISGHTALYWYRQSLGQGLEFLIYFQGNSAPDKSGLPSDRFSAERTGGSVSTLTIQRTQQEDSAVYLCASSLGQIYTEAFFGQGTRLTVV.

This clonotype was seen many times. This CDR3 is CASSWTSGRRREQYF. The CDR3 DNA reads as TGTGCCAGCAGTTGGACTAGCGGGAGAAGGCGGGAGCAGTACTTC. The chain combines TRBV12-3 or TRBV12-4 with TRBJ2-7, with 13 bases matching TRBD2. This CDR3 has 15 residues. V shed 4 bases, J shed 7 bases, and the junction held 7 bases outside the gene matches.

Ten or more counts support this clonotype. The chain has TRBV7-3 and TRBJ2-2; D perhaps matches TRBD1 (6 bases). The V end was cut by 5 bases, the J end by 2 bases, with 9 bases between. This CDR3 is 14 amino acids long. The germline gives CDR1 SGHTA, CDR2 FQGTGA. CDR3 protein: CASSEQGNTGELFF. Written as DNA, the CDR3 is TGTGCCAGCAGCGAACAGGGTAACACCGGGGAGCTGTTTTTT.

This clonotype was seen at least ten times. The chain combines TRBV20-1 with TRBJ2-7, with 13 bases aligning to TRBD2. Unmatched junction bases numbered 16, after V lost 4 bases and J lost 1 base. The CDR3 has 19 amino acids. Germline V gene lookup returns CDR1 DFQATT and CDR2 SNEGSKA (reference sequence). For the CDR3, the DNA is TGCAGTGCTACAAAGCCCGGGACTAGCGGGACGTTGCTTTCCTACGAGCAGTACTTC. It is translated as CSATKPGTSGTLLSYEQYF.

Comments on this clonotype: This may stem from a read error, because a much larger clone lies one nucleotide away. The rearrangement links TRBV7-8 to TRBJ2-1; possibly TRBD1 for D (5 bases). The V end was cut by 7 bases, the J end by 1 base, with 14 bases between. This CDR3 contains 15 residues. Germline V gives CDR1 SGHVS, CDR2 FQNEAQ. CDR3 loop: CASIPDIFSYNEQFF. Written as DNA, the CDR3 is TGTGCCAGCATCCCGGACATCTTTTCCTACAATGAGCAGTTCTTC.